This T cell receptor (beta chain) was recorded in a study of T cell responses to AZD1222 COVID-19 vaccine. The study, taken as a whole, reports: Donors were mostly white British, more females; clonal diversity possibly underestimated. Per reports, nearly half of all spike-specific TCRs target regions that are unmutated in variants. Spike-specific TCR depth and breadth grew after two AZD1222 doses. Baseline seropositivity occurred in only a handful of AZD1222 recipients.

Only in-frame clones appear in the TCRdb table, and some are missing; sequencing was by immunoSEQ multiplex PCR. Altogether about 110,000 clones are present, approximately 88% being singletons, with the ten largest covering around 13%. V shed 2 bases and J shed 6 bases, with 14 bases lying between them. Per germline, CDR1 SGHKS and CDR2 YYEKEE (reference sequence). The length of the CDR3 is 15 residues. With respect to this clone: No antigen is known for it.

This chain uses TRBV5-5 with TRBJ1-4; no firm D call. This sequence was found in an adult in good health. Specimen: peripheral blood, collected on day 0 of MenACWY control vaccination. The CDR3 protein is CASSLSSGRDEKLFF. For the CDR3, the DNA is TGTGCCAGCAGCTTAAGCTCGGGAAGGGATGAAAAACTGTTTTTT.